A selection of T cell receptor beta chains follows, all from one sample in a study of shared clonotypes between healthy human individuals. Assay: immunoSEQ multiplex PCR; the TCRdb copy retains only in-frame clones and omits some. The sample contains over a million clones, about 76% of which appear only once. The source material was memory CD4+ T cells sorted from blood. These TCRs come from a man aged 18 to 30 in good health. Each CDR3 is given with its conserved first and last residue. D genes are given only for firm matches. Not every row has a clone size; where given, it reads once, few, many or a size class.

j_call,clone_size,v_call,d_call,cdr3_nt,cdr3_aa
TRBJ1-1,-,TRBV6-5,-,TGTGCCAGCAGTTACCTGCGGGGGAACACTGAAGCTTTCTTT,CASSYLRGNTEAFF
TRBJ1-4,-,TRBV4-1,-,TGCGCCAGCAGCCAAGTCAAGGGGACCGAGCAACTGTTTTTT,CASSQVKGTEQLFF
TRBJ2-7,-,TRBV20-1,-,TGCAGTGCTGGACAAAGCGAGCAGTACTTC,CSAGQSEQYF
TRBJ1-4,once,TRBV6-1,TRBD1,TGTGCCAGCATGGACAGGGACCTTAATGAAAAACTGTTTTTT,CASMDRDLNEKLFF
TRBJ2-2,-,TRBV6-6,-,TGTGCCAGCAGTTGGCGGGCGGTGAACACCGGGGAGCTGTTTTTT,CASSWRAVNTGELFF
TRBJ1-3,-,TRBV29-1,TRBD1,TGCAGCGTTGGAGGGGGCGGAAACACCATATATTTT,CSVGGGGNTIYF
TRBJ2-5,-,TRBV28,-,TGTGCCAGCAGTTTAGGGGGGGCTCGTAAAGAGACCCAGTACTTC,CASSLGGARKETQYF
TRBJ2-1,-,TRBV20-1,-,TGCAGTGCTCGGCCCAGGGATGAGCAGTTCTTC,CSARPRDEQFF
TRBJ2-1,-,TRBV11-2,-,TGTGCCAGCAGCTTAATGGGAAGCGAGCAGTTCTTC,CASSLMGSEQFF
TRBJ1-1,-,TRBV18,-,TGTGCCAGCTCACCGGCAGGGTTTACTGAAGCTTTCTTT,CASSPAGFTEAFF
TRBJ1-5,few,TRBV2,-,TGTGCCAGCAGTGTCGGTACAGATCAGCCCCAGCATTTT,CASSVGTDQPQHF
TRBJ2-7,-,TRBV6-1,-,TGTGCCAGCGCTCGTGCGGGGGCTAACACCTACGAGCAGTACTTC,CASARAGANTYEQYF
TRBJ2-3,once,TRBV6-5,TRBD1,TGTGCCAGCAGAAGGGGGCAGACAGATACGCAGTATTTT,CASRRGQTDTQYF
TRBJ2-3,-,TRBV5-1,TRBD2,TGCGCCAGCAGCTTGGCCTTACCGTCCACGGGTACTAGCGTGAGCACAGATACGCAGTATTTT,CASSLALPSTGTSVSTDTQYF
TRBJ1-2,-,TRBV5-1,TRBD1,TGCGCCAGCAGCCCGGACAGGGGGCGCGACTATGGCTACACCTTC,CASSPDRGRDYGYTF
TRBJ2-5,-,TRBV5-1,TRBD1,TGCGCCAGCAGCTCGGGACAGGGGTTAGGGGAGACCCAGTACTTC,CASSSGQGLGETQYF
TRBJ1-1,-,TRBV19,-,TGTGCCAGTAAGGTGGGAGGGGAGGGCACTGAAGCTTTCTTT,CASKVGGEGTEAFF